The 14 T cell receptor beta chains listed next were all sequenced from one sample in a study of T cells in Graves' hyperthyroidism and ophthalmopathy. The TCR beta CDR3 regions underwent amplification using RNA transcripts as the source. First-round RT-PCR of the TCR CDR3 relied on the HTBI primer set. TCRdb itself ran the multiplex PCR reads through MiXCR, one entry per CDR3 protein. The sample comprises approximately 560,000 distinct CDR3 sequences, around 45% of which are singletons, and roughly 8.2% rests with the top ten. The source material was peripheral blood or thyroid tissue (not recorded which). The source of these receptors is a woman between 18 and 29 years old with Graves' hyperthyroidism.

The sample holds a few counts of this clonotype. V usage is TRBV7-6 and J usage is TRBJ2-7, with D possibly TRBD2 on 5 matching bases. Germline-derived CDR1 and CDR2 are SGHVS and FNYEAQ. The CDR3 sequence is 15 residues long. Trimming stripped 6 bases from V and 2 bases from J, with 17 bases between. CDR3 region: CASSPRWLATYEQYF. DNA of the CDR3: TGTGCCAGCAGTCCTAGGTGGTTAGCGACCTACGAGCAGTACTTC.

This clonotype was picked up a small number of times. J is TRBJ1-2 and V is TRBV5-1; D ambiguous. This CDR3 contains 14 residues. The germline V and J ends were trimmed by 0 bases and 3 bases, with 9 bases remaining between them. Germline V lookup: CDR1 SGHRS, CDR2 YFSETQ. CDR3 nucleotides: TGCGCCAGCAGCTTGGGACCTATGGACTATGGCTACACCTTC. Translation: CASSLGPMDYGYTF. The full variable domain, rest sourced from reference TRBV5-1 and TRBJ1-2, is KAGVTQTPRYLIKTRGQQVTLSCSPISGHRSVSWYQQTPGQGLQFLFEYFSETQRNKGNFPGRFSGRQFSNSRSEMNVSTLELGDSALYLCASSLGPMDYGYTFGSGTRLTVV.

The sample holds one count of this clonotype. The chain is built from TRBV25-1 and TRBJ1-2; 7 positions match TRBD1. Trimming cost V 5 bases and J 2 bases; bases outside gene matches: 5. The CDR3 length is 14 residues. Per the germline V gene, CDR1 is MGHDK and CDR2 is SYGVNS. This CDR3 is CASSFAGQNYGYTF. The CDR3, as DNA: TGTGCCAGCAGTTTTGCGGGACAGAACTATGGCTACACCTTC.

V gene TRBV20-1 combines with J gene TRBJ1-2, with TRBD1 as a possible D gene (6 bases). The CDR3 consists of 15 residues. Germline V gives CDR1 DFQATT, CDR2 SNEGSKA (reference sequence). V was trimmed by 0 bases and J by 4 bases, leaving 15 bases between them. CDR3 protein: CSARDRGGGAYGYTF. CDR3 bases: TGCAGTGCTAGAGATAGGGGGGGGGGGGCCTATGGCTACACCTTC.

This clonotype occurred many times. The chain couples TRBV11-2 to TRBJ1-1; possibly TRBD1 for D (6 bases). Trimming left V 0 bases short and J 2 bases short, with 10 bases between. The CDR3 runs 15 residues. Germline assignment: CDR1 SGHAT and CDR2 FQNNGV. CDR3 in amino acids: CASSLDGQLNTEAFF. CDR3 DNA: TGTGCCAGCAGCTTAGATGGACAGCTCAACACTGAAGCTTTCTTT.

The genes are TRBV15 and TRBJ2-6; D remains ambiguous. V lost 4 bases and J 0 bases, leaving 13 bases between the germline ends. The CDR3 covers 17 residues. Germline CDR1 is LNHNV and CDR2 is YYDKDF (reference sequence). CDR3 coding DNA: TGTGCCACCAGCACCCCGGACGGAACCTCTGGGGCCAACGTCCTGACTTTC. Protein: CATSTPDGTSGANVLTF.

The genes are TRBV7-2 and TRBJ2-5; maybe TRBD2 (6 bases). Judging by the DNA end, TRBJ2-1 fits better; the J call may be wrong. The CDR3 spans 13 residues. Germline CDR1 SGHTA, CDR2 FQGNSA. In DNA, the CDR3 is TGTGCCAGCAGTTTTAGCGGCGGGAATCAGCAGTTCTTC. Protein sequence: CASSFSGGNQQFF.

In the case of this clonotype: An end of the junction does not agree with germline; a read error may underlie this. The chain combines TRBV5-1 with TRBJ1-2; weak D call: TRBD1 (6 bases). Germline V gene sequence: CDR1 SGHRS, CDR2 YFSETQ. This CDR3 spans 15 amino acids. DNA for the CDR3: TGCGCCAGCAGCGGGAGGACAGTGCGAAACTACGGCTACACCTTC. This codes for CASSGRTVRNYGYTF.

The chain couples TRBV25-1 to TRBJ1-5; D gene uncertain. Germline V gene sequence: CDR1 MGHDK, CDR2 SYGVNS. This CDR3 has 16 amino acids. V was clipped by 3 bases and J by 0 bases, with 12 bases between them. The CDR3 is CASSDSVELSNQPQHF. The CDR3 DNA reads TGTGCCAGCAGTGATTCGGTGGAGCTTAGCAATCAGCCCCAGCATTTT.

The chain couples TRBV20-1 to TRBJ2-6; D gene uncertain. This CDR3 spans 12 amino acids. The ends were cut back, 6 bases at V and 4 bases at J, with 7 bases in the middle. Germline lookup yields CDR1 DFQATT and CDR2 SNEGSKA (reference sequence). CDR3 nucleotides: TGCAGTGCCCTGACAGGGGCCAACGTCCTGACTTTC. Encoded protein: CSALTGANVLTF.

With respect to this clonotype: One junction end disagrees with the germline gene, perhaps due to a read error. The J gene is TRBJ1-5, the V gene TRBV10-3; 9 bases fit TRBD1. CDR1 ENHRY and CDR2 SYGVKD come from the germline V gene. The CDR3 is made up of 19 amino acids. CDR3 amino acids: CASSYVPWDRAYIDQPQHF. The CDR3 DNA reads TGTGCCAGCAGTTACGTACCCTGGGACAGGGCGTACATTGATCAGCCCCAGCATTTT.

To note about this clonotype: A clone one base away is much larger, so this may be a read error. The genes are TRBV29-1 and TRBJ1-2; possibly TRBD1 for D (5 bases). The V gene's germline CDR1 is SQVTM and CDR2 ANQGSEA. Trimming cost V 6 bases and J 7 bases, with 15 bases left between them. The CDR3 has 12 amino acids. CDR3 sequence (DNA): TGCAGCGTCGAGAGGGTAGGGGCTGGCTACACCTTC. Protein: CSVERVGAGYTF.

This chain links TRBV19 with TRBJ2-3, with D possibly being TRBD1 or TRBD2 (5 bases each). The V end lost 5 bases, the J end lost 4 bases, and 19 bases lay between the germline ends. CDR3 length equals 16 residues. CDR1 and CDR2 from the germline V gene are LNHDA and SQIVND (reference sequence). CDR3 DNA sequence: TGTGCCAGTAGTGAGGGGTCCGAGCCATCCGCAGATACGCAGTATTTT. Its protein is CASSEGSEPSADTQYF.

The V gene is TRBV7-9, the J gene TRBJ1-2; possible D gene TRBD1, 5 bases. The V gene's germline CDR1 is SEHNR and CDR2 FQNEAQ (reference sequence). This CDR3 is built from 16 residues. Trimming took off 2 bases at V and 4 bases at J, with 17 bases between the two ends. The CDR3 region has the DNA TGTGCCAGCAGCTTACAGGGAGAGGGGCCTGGCTATGGCTACACCTTC. The encoded protein is CASSLQGEGPGYGYTF. Supplemented by reference TRBV7-9 and TRBJ1-2, the full variable domain reads DTGVSQNPRHKITKRGQNVTFRCDPISEHNRLYWYRQTLGQGPEFLTYFQNEAQLEKSRLLSDRFSAERPKGSFSTLEIQRTEQGDSAMYLCASSLQGEGPGYGYTFGSGTRLTVV.